This entry lists 25 T cell receptor beta chains sequenced from one sample in a study of graft-versus-host responses after intestinal transplantation. These receptors' targets are unknown. Only in-frame clones appear in the TCRdb table, and some are missing; sequencing was by immunoSEQ multiplex PCR. The sample includes around 76,000 clones, over 85% of them seen just once. The material was unstimulated CD8+ T cells sorted from spleen or lymph node cells, obtained before intestinal transplant. All receptors come from a human donor who received an intestinal transplant.

This sequence joins TRBV4-1 and TRBJ1-4; TRBD1 is a possible D gene (5 bases). The CDR3 loop spans 13 amino acids. Germline V gives CDR1 MGHRA, CDR2 YSYEKL. V was clipped by 1 base and J by 14 bases, with 14 bases between them. CDR3 amino acids: CASSQGEGMRLFF. CDR3 nucleotide sequence: TGCGCCAGCAGCCAAGGAGAGGGGATGAGGCTGTTTTTT.

The chain recombines TRBV29-1 with TRBJ2-7, with 13 bases identical to TRBD2. CDR3 size: 14 residues. J was trimmed by 7 bases and V by 3 bases; bases with no gene match: 6. Germline V gene data show CDR1 as SQVTM and CDR2 as ANQGSEA. The CDR3 DNA sequence: TGCAGCGTTGACCCCAAGGGACTAGCGGGAGAGCAGTACTTC. This translates into CSVDPKGLAGEQYF.

The chain combines TRBV27 with TRBJ2-6; D could derive from TRBD1 or TRBD2 (5 bases each). There are 19 residues in the CDR3. Per germline, CDR1 MNHEY and CDR2 SMNVEV (reference sequence). Trimming took off 0 bases at V and 0 bases at J, with 15 bases between the two ends. This CDR3 reads CASSLSGDGLGSGANVLTF. In DNA, the CDR3 is TGTGCCAGCAGTTTATCGGGGGACGGACTGGGCTCTGGGGCCAACGTCCTGACTTTC.

The count of this clone is one. The chain employs TRBV28 and TRBJ2-7, with 8 nucleotides matching TRBD2. Germline CDR1 reads MDHEN; CDR2 reads SYDVKM. V lost 5 bases and J lost 2; bases outside the gene matches: 5. The CDR3 length is 14 residues. The chain's CDR3 is CASSPSGSPYEQYF. DNA of the CDR3: TGTGCCAGCAGTCCCAGCGGGAGTCCCTACGAGCAGTACTTC.

The V call is TRBV9, the J call TRBJ1-3; D is uncertain. The germline V gene has CDR1 SGDLS and CDR2 YYNGEE. The CDR3 is 18 residues long. The V and J ends lost 0 bases and 2 bases respectively, with 18 bases between them. The CDR3 is CASSVEKGNGYPGNTIYF. The CDR3 bases are TGTGCCAGCAGCGTAGAAAAAGGGAACGGATACCCTGGAAACACCATATATTTT.

To note about this clone: Compared with germline, one end of the junction differs, possibly owing to a read error. The same CDR3 is also encoded by other DNA sequences in this sample. This rearrangement joins TRBV27 to TRBJ2-5; D is ambiguous. This CDR3 has 11 residues. CDR1 is MNHEY, CDR2 SMNVEV, per germline (reference sequence). CDR3: CASSHQETQYF. In nucleotides, the CDR3 is TGTGCTAGCAGTCACCAAGAGACCCAGTACTTC.

This clone was seen once. V gene TRBV29-1 combines with J gene TRBJ2-7, with D uncertain. Germline assignment: CDR1 SQVTM and CDR2 ANQGSEA. The V gene lost 7 bases and the J gene lost 9 bases, with 19 bases spanning the gap. The CDR3 sequence is 12 residues long. This chain's CDR3 is CSASVGSDGQYF. CDR3 nucleotides: TGCAGCGCGTCAGTGGGCAGTGATGGGCAGTACTTC.

The gene calls are TRBV19 and TRBJ2-2; D ambiguous. This CDR3 is built from 13 residues. The V end was cut by 8 bases, the J end by 2 bases, with 9 bases between. Germline CDR1 and CDR2: LNHDA and SQIVND (reference sequence). Here the CDR3 DNA reads TGTGCCAGTCACTACCCAAACACCGGGGAGCTGTTTTTT. Amino acids: CASHYPNTGELFF. The whole variable domain, filled in from reference TRBV19 and TRBJ2-2, reads DGGITQSPKYLFRKEGQNVTLSCEQNLNHDAMYWYRQDPGQGLRLIYYSQIVNDFQKGDIAEGYSVSREKKESFPLTVTSAQKNPTAFYLCASHYPNTGELFFGEGSRLTVL.

V and J are TRBV5-4 and TRBJ1-2; D is unclear. Germline V gives CDR1 SGHNT, CDR2 YYREEE (reference sequence). This CDR3 spans 15 amino acids. Trimming shortened V by 4 bases and J by 8 bases, and 21 bases separated the two germline ends. Written as DNA, the CDR3 is TGTGCCAGCAGCCCCTTAGACCCGCTTCCGGACGGCTACACCTTC. It is translated as CASSPLDPLPDGYTF. Combining the CDR3 with reference TRBV5-4 and TRBJ1-2 gives the whole variable domain ETGVTQSPTHLIKTRGQQVTLRCSSQSGHNTVSWYQQALGQGPQFIFQYYREEENGRGNFPPRFSGLQFPNYSSELNVNALELDDSALYLCASSPLDPLPDGYTFGSGTRLTVV.

The gene calls are TRBV6-1 and TRBJ2-2; no reliable D call. Germline V gene sequence: CDR1 MNHNS, CDR2 SASEGT. The V end was cut by 4 bases, the J end by 7 bases, with 13 bases between. The CDR3 sequence is 14 residues long. This CDR3 is CASSGRAFRGELFF. In DNA, the CDR3 is TGTGCCAGCAGTGGCCGGGCCTTTCGCGGGGAGCTGTTTTTT.

CDR3 residues: CASLGPSLFF. CDR3 bases: TGTGCCAGTTTGGGGCCCTCCCTGTTCTTC. This chain connects TRBV19 to TRBJ2-1; tentative D call: TRBD1 (5 bases). CDR3 length equals 10 residues. V was shortened by 8 bases and J by 15 bases, with 14 bases between the two germline ends. Germline CDR1 is LNHDA and CDR2 is SQIVND (reference sequence).

V usage is TRBV18 and J usage is TRBJ1-2, with 8 nucleotides matching TRBD1. Germline lookup yields CDR1 KGHSH and CDR2 LQKENI. The CDR3 totals 14 residues. The J segment lost 8 bases and the V segment lost 3 bases, leaving 8 bases of the junction unmatched. CDR3 DNA: TGTGCCAGCTCACCCTCGGACAGGGCAGAGGGCTACACCTTC. Its translation: CASSPSDRAEGYTF.

The rearrangement links TRBV7-6 to TRBJ2-3, with 8 bases aligning to TRBD2. The CDR3 runs to 16 residues. Germline V CDR1 and CDR2: SGHVS, FNYEAQ. V lost 2 bases and J lost 4; bases outside the gene matches: 8. CDR3 residues: CASSLLDGRAADTQYF. The CDR3 nucleotides read TGTGCCAGCAGCTTACTGGACGGGAGGGCTGCAGATACGCAGTATTTT.

To note about this clone: Since a much larger clone is just one base distant, this may be a read error. V gene TRBV7-9 combines with J gene TRBJ2-5; D possibly matches TRBD1 or TRBD2 (5 bases each). The DNA end lines up better with TRBJ2-7; the J call may be wrong. The CDR3 covers 15 residues. CDR1 is SEHNR and CDR2 is FQNEAQ in the germline V gene (reference sequence). The CDR3 loop reads CAGSLAQGNLYEQYF. The CDR3 DNA follows: TGTGCCGGCAGCTTAGCGCAGGGAAATCTGTACGAGCAGTACTTC.

CDR3 nucleotide sequence: TGTGCCAGCAGCTTAGTGGTTCAGGATCTCGAGCAGTACTTC. It specifies CASSLVVQDLEQYF. V and J are TRBV7-2 and TRBJ2-7, with D unclear. The germline gives CDR1 SGHTA, CDR2 FQGNSA. Trimming stripped 1 base from V and 6 bases from J, with 13 bases between. The CDR3 has 14 amino acids.

CDR3 in amino acids: CASSSQNPGHGMNTEAFF. The CDR3 DNA reads TGTGCCAGCAGTTCTCAGAACCCGGGACACGGAATGAACACTGAAGCTTTCTTT. V is TRBV27 and J is TRBJ1-1; TRBD1 might be the D (6 bases). The germline V and J ends were trimmed by 4 bases and 0 bases, with 21 bases remaining between them. Germline V gene data show CDR1 as MNHEY and CDR2 as SMNVEV (reference sequence). The CDR3 length is 18 residues.

Notes on this clone: Sequence at one end of the junction differs from germline and may be a read error. The CDR3 DNA reads TGTGCCAGTAGTATCCAGCCTAGCGGGATTACTTCTAGCACTGATACGCAGTATTTT. Translating gives CASSIQPSGITSSTDTQYF. The chain carries TRBV19 and TRBJ2-3, with 9 bases matching TRBD2. Looked up from germline, CDR1 is LNHDA and CDR2 is SQIVND (reference sequence). This CDR3 comprises 19 residues.

The rearrangement joins TRBV2 to TRBJ2-3; 8 nucleotides line up with TRBD1. This CDR3 has 14 residues. V shed 3 bases and J 1 base; nucleotides not matched to a gene: 0. Germline CDR1 SNHLY, CDR2 FYNNEI. The CDR3 loop is CASSEGQGTDTQYF. CDR3 nucleotide sequence: TGTGCCAGCAGTGAGGGACAGGGCACAGATACGCAGTATTTT.

The CDR3 bases are TGTGCCAGCAGTTACGGGGTTAGCGGGACCCAGGAGCAGTTCTTC. Protein product: CASSYGVSGTQEQFF. The chain couples TRBV6-5 to TRBJ2-1, with TRBD2 identical over 8 bases. Germline trimming cut 2 bases from V and 10 bases from J; bases unmatched to any gene: 10. The CDR3 consists of 15 residues. The germline V gene encodes CDR1 MNHEY and CDR2 SVGAGI.

The chain uses TRBV11-2 and TRBJ2-2; D not resolved. This CDR3 contains 13 residues. The V end lost 3 bases, the J end lost 5 bases, and 7 bases lay between the germline ends. Germline V gives CDR1 SGHAT, CDR2 FQNNGV. CDR3 sequence reads: CASSLSYTGELFF. DNA of the CDR3: TGTGCCAGCAGCTTGAGTTATACCGGGGAGCTGTTTTTT.

This chain links TRBV11-3 with TRBJ2-1; D is possibly TRBD1 (5 bases). The V gene lost 1 base and the J gene lost 5 bases, with 9 bases spanning the gap. This CDR3 region has 14 residues. The germline V gene encodes CDR1 SGHNT and CDR2 YENEEA. The CDR3 region is CASSLAAGHNEQFF. The CDR3 DNA is TGTGCCAGCAGCTTAGCCGCAGGGCACAATGAGCAGTTCTTC.

This clone was observed a single time. The chain is built from TRBV28 and TRBJ2-4; D is perhaps TRBD2 (5 bases). CDR3 length: 11 residues. Germline V gene data show CDR1 as MDHEN and CDR2 as SYDVKM. V gave up 2 bases and J gave up 9 bases, with 5 bases separating them. CDR3: CASSLEGIQYF. The CDR3 region has the DNA TGTGCCAGCAGTTTAGAGGGCATTCAGTACTTC.

The chain joins TRBV6-5 to TRBJ1-5, with D possibly matching TRBD1 (5 bases). Between the trimmed V and J ends, which lost 0 bases and 4 bases, there was a span of 7 bases. The CDR3 runs 14 residues. The germline V gene has CDR1 MNHEY and CDR2 SVGAGI. Written as DNA, the CDR3 is TGTGCCAGCAGTTACTCGACAGAAAATCAGCCCCAGCATTTT. Protein product: CASSYSTENQPQHF.

The V gene is TRBV28, the J gene TRBJ1-4; no clear D. CDR3 length: 17 residues. Germline values: CDR1 MDHEN, CDR2 SYDVKM. V was cut by 2 bases and J by 0 bases, with 13 bases left in between. In DNA, the CDR3 is TGTGCCAGCAGTTTACCCGGGGAGGGTGCAACTAATGAAAAACTGTTTTTT. It encodes CASSLPGEGATNEKLFF.

The rearrangement joins TRBV7-3 to TRBJ2-1, with D unresolved. Germline V gives CDR1 SGHTA, CDR2 FQGTGA. V was clipped by 10 bases and J by 3 bases, with 16 bases between them. CDR3 length: 14 amino acids. CDR3 sequence: CAIYYESCYNEQFF. The CDR3 DNA reads TGTGCCATCTACTACGAGTCCTGCTACAATGAGCAGTTCTTC.